This T cell receptor beta chain is from a study of shared clonotypes between healthy human individuals. Notes on the study in general: Sharing across four donors was highest in naive CD4 (roughly 5%) and lowest in memory CD8 (around 0.4%). Larger estimated richness was generally seen in naive subsets than in memory subsets.

Details on this clone: Antigen: not known.

Clones were sequenced by immunoSEQ multiplex PCR, and TCRdb holds only the in-frame ones, with some missing. The sample gives roughly 500,000 clones, 95% to 96% of which show up once; 0.055% to 0.075% is in the top ten. The donors were all Caucasian adults (living in Nashville, Tennessee). Trimming stripped 5 bases from V and 7 bases from J, with 18 bases between. This CDR3 is built from 15 residues. CDR1 LNHDA and CDR2 SQIVND come from the germline V gene (reference sequence). The TCR comes from a woman aged 25 to 45 in good health. The chain couples TRBV19 to TRBJ2-1; no clear D. Sequenced material: naive CD4+ T cells sorted from blood. Subset specified: CD45RA+ positively selected. CDR3 in amino acids: CASSVTPATGNEQFF. The CDR3 DNA is TGTGCCAGTAGTGTGACTCCCGCTACTGGAAATGAGCAGTTCTTC.